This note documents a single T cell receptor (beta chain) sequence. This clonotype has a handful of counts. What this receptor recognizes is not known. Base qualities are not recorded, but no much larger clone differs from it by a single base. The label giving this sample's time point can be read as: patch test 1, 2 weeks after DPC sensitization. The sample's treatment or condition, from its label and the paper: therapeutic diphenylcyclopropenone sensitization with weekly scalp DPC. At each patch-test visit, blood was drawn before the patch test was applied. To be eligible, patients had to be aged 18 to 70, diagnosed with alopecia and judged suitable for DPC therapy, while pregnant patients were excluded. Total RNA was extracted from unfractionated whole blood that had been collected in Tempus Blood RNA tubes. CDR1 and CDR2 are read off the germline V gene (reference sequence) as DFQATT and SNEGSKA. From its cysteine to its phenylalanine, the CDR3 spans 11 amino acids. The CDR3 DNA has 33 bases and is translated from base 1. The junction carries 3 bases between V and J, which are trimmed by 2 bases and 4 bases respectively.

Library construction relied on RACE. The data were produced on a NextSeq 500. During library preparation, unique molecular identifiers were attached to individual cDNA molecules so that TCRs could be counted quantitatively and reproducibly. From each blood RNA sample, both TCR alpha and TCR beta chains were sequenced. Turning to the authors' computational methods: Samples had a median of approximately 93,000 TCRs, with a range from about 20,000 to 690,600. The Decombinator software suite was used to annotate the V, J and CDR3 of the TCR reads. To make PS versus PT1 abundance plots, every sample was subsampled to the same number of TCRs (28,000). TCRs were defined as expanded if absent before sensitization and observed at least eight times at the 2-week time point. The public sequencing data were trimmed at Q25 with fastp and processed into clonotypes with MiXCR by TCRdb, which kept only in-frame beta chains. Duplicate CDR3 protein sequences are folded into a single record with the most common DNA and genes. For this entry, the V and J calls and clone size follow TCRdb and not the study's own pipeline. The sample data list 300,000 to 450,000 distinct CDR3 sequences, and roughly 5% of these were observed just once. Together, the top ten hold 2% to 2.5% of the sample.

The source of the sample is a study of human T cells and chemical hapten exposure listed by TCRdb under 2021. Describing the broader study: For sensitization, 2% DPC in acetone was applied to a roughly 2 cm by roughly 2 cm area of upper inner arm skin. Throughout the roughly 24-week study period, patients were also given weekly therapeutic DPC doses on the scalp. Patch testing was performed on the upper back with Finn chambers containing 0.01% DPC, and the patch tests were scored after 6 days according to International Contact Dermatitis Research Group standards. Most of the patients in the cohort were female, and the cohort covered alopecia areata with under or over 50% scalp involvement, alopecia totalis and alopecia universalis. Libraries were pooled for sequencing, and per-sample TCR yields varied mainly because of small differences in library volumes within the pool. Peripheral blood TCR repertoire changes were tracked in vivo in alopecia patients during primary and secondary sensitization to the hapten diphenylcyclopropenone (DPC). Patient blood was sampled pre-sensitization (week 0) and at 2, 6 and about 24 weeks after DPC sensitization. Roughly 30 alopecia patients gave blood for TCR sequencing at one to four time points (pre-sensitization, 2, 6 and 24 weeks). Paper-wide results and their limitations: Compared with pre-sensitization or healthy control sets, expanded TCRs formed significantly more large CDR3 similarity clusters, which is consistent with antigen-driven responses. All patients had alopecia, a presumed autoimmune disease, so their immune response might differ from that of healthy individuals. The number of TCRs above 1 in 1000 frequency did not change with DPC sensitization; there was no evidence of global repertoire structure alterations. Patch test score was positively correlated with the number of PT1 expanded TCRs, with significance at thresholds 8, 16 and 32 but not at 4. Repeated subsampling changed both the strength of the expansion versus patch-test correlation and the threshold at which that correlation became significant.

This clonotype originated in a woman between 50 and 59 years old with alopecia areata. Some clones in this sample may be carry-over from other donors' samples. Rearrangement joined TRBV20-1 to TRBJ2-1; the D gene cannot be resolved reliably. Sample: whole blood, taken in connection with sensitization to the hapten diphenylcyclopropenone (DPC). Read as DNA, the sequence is TGCAGTGCTAGATCTTACAATGAGCAGTTCTTC. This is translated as CSARSYNEQFF.